This T cell receptor (beta chain) originates from a study of beta chain features in type 1 diabetes (dated by TCRdb to the late 2010s). Regarding the research as a whole: Mean age, gender distribution, total cell number and subset yield were not different between patients and healthy donors. In the study, recently diagnosed type 1 diabetes patients and matched healthy donors were compared on the TCRB repertoires of their sorted circulating CD4+ T cell subsets. Naive and central memory subsets were obtained from all 30 or so donors, but regulatory and stem cell-like memory subsets were isolated from only 8 patients and roughly eight healthy donors. A total of 85 million to 140 million sorted cells were examined across all samples, and a strong correlation was observed between cell number per subset and RNA yield. Summary of the overall study and its limitations: PCR may preferentially amplify shorter templates, but because patient and control samples were amplified and corrected together, any resulting skew would affect both groups equally. HLA sub-analyses involved small numbers of individuals, so any influence of HLA type on TCRB rearrangement remained unresolved. Naive, central memory and regulatory TCRB repertoires appeared to be more similar among patients than among healthy donors. Because cDNA was sequenced instead of genomic DNA, activated cells with high expression could be over-represented, although the groups did not differ in activation or CD3 levels. Patients with type 1 diabetes made fewer insertions and deleted more nucleotides at VDJ recombination sites, implying thymic rearrangement abnormalities. In all four CD4+ subsets, TCRB CDR3 length was moderately but significantly shorter in type 1 diabetes patients.

The germline V gene (reference sequence) gives CDR1 as LNHNV and CDR2 as YYDKDF. The junction shows trimming of 0 bases on V and 5 bases on J, plus 14 bases between the germline ends. CDR3 length: 16 amino acids, cysteine to phenylalanine. Only the CDR3 portion is preserved as DNA: 48 bases, with reading frame beginning at the first base. A single peripheral blood draw of 95 to 150 mL on average was collected from each donor into heparinised tubes. A BD FACSAria II was used to sort naive, central memory, regulatory and stem cell-like memory CD4+ T cells with a panel that included CD45RO, CCR7, CD25, CD127, CD95 and CD27. Purity was above 98% for every sorted population. PBMCs were isolated right away by Lymphoprep density gradient centrifugation and were stained directly, without culture. So that batch effects would be minimized, each experiment stained and sorted samples in pairs, pairing one healthy donor with one patient.

The entire amount of isolated RNA was reverse transcribed using the High Capacity cDNA Reverse Transcription Kit, so the sequenced TCRB transcripts were expressed ones. Deep immunoSEQ sequencing was applied to naive, central memory and regulatory T cell samples, giving an average of about 3.4 million total reads per sample. Sorted cells were lysed in RLT buffer and RNA was extracted with DNase-treated RNeasy Micro or Mini kits, depending on cell number. Each cell subset was processed separately to prevent cross-contamination, with patient and healthy donor samples processed together. The immunoSEQ multiplex PCR was used to amplify TCRB sequences from cDNA, generating 87-bp fragments that spanned the CDR3 region. The amplicons were sequenced using the Illumina HiSeq platform. The paper's data handling went like this. PCR bias was corrected computationally using synthetic template baselines, and reads within Hamming distance 2 were collapsed, with unmergeable singletons discarded. Reads were aligned against IMGT to assign V, D and J genes, CDR3 length and insertions or deletions at six rearrangement sites. Within each subset, clonotype counts were normalized to the number of sorted cells before true diversity and Gini coefficients were calculated with the tcR R package. The overlap coefficient, calculated on TCRB nucleotide sequences, was used to quantify repertoire sharing. Entries here come from immuneACCESS through TCRdb and include only in-frame sequences with V and J called. Some clones fail to appear in such tables; in the studies checked, an unresolved V gene covers under half of the shortfall, and the cause of the remainder is unknown. V, J and clone size are those of that table, while D and trimming were read from the DNA. The sample includes around 320,000 clones, with 14% observed a single time. The ten largest account for over 5% of the sample.

This clone has more than one count but fewer than ten. It has no known antigen specificity. Base qualities are not provided; no much larger clone lies one nucleotide away. The receptor's source is a man aged 25-45 years in good health. Sequencing used central memory CD4+ T cells from blood. The chain is made from TRBV15 and TRBJ1-5, and TRBD1 may be the D gene, going by 5 matching bases. In nucleotides, the sequence is TGTGCCACCAGCAGAGATCAAAGCGTGGGGGATCAGCCCCAGCATTTT. It translates as CATSRDQSVGDQPQHF.